These T cell receptor beta chains were read from a single sample in a study of blood T cells in healthy people across ages. From the 5' RACE reads, TCRdb called clonotypes with MiXCR, one entry per CDR3 protein. The data show around 800,000 distinct CDR3 sequences, 20% to 30% seen once. This same sample was also part of a study on T cells of mothers and their children.

The sample taken for sequencing was blood. The origin of the receptors is a boy aged 10-17 years in good health. The CDR3 runs from the conserved cysteine through the conserved F or W. The D gene is left open where the match is weak. Where a row states a size, it is once, few, many or the class of an expanded clone; other rows omit it.

V gene	CDR3 length	clone size	J gene	D gene	CDR3 DNA	CDR3 protein
TRBV12-3/TRBV12-4	16	NA	TRBJ2-1	TRBD2	TGTGCCAGCAGACCACTACCAGCTAGCGGCTACAATGAGCAGTTCTTC	CASRPLPASGYNEQFF
TRBV5-1	15	few	TRBJ2-5	NA	TGCGCCAGCAGCTCGTGGGGAGACCCTCAAGAGACCCAGTACTTC	CASSSWGDPQETQYF
TRBV12-3/TRBV12-4	16	few	TRBJ2-5	NA	TGTGCCAGCAGTTTAAGGATAGCGGCGCCCTCGGAGACCCAGTACTTC	CASSLRIAAPSETQYF
TRBV24-1	15	few	TRBJ2-1	TRBD2	TGTGCCACCAGTGCAGCCACTAGCGGGAACAATGAGCAGTTCTTC	CATSAATSGNNEQFF
TRBV5-1	17	NA	TRBJ1-4	TRBD1	TGCGCCAGCAGCAGACAGGGGGCGATCCCTGGGAATGAAAAACTGTTTTTT	CASSRQGAIPGNEKLFF
TRBV5-5	15	NA	TRBJ1-4	NA	TGTGCCAGCAGCCCGCGGGGTCAGGGAACGGAAAAACTGTTTTTT	CASSPRGQGTEKLFF
TRBV2	15	NA	TRBJ1-1	NA	TGTGCCAGCAATCTAAACATTAAGGGTACCACTGAAGCTTTCTTT	CASNLNIKGTTEAFF
TRBV5-5	15	NA	TRBJ1-2	TRBD1	TGTGCCAGCAGCTTGTCCGGGACAGGAAACTATGGCTACACCTTC	CASSLSGTGNYGYTF
TRBV29-1	15	few	TRBJ2-1	NA	TGCAGCGTGCTACGGGGCGGTCGGGGTCTGGGTGAGCAGTTCTTC	CSVLRGGRGLGEQFF
TRBV4-1	14	NA	TRBJ1-6	NA	TGCGCCAGCAGCCAAGAAACAGCCATGTCACCCCTCCACTTT	CASSQETAMSPLHF
TRBV6-2/TRBV6-3	14	NA	TRBJ1-4	NA	TGTGCCAGCAGCCACAGGAGAGATGGTGAAAAACTGTGTTTT	CASSHRRDGEKLCF
TRBV7-2	13	NA	TRBJ1-5	NA	TGTGCCAGCAGCTTGCGGTGGAATCAGCCCCAGCATTTT	CASSLRWNQPQHF
TRBV29-1	14	NA	TRBJ1-3	TRBD1	TGCAGCGTTCTTACAGGGGGCGGTGGAAACACCATATATTTT	CSVLTGGGGNTIYF
TRBV20-1	12	NA	TRBJ2-3	NA	TGCAGTGCTAGAGAGGACAGCGCTACGCAGTATTTT	CSAREDSATQYF
TRBV28	16	NA	TRBJ2-7	TRBD2	TGTGCCAGCAGTCCCTACCCTAGCGGGGGAGTCTACGAGCAGTACTTC	CASSPYPSGGVYEQYF
TRBV7-3	18	NA	TRBJ2-4	TRBD1	TGTGCCAGCAGCTTATCCCCGGGACAGGGTCTAATAGGAAACATTCAGTACTTC	CASSLSPGQGLIGNIQYF
TRBV25-1	15	many	TRBJ2-1	TRBD2	TGTGCCAGCAGTGAATATGGCGGGGGCTACAATGAGCAGTTCTTC	CASSEYGGGYNEQFF
TRBV18	15	few	TRBJ1-1	NA	TGTGCCAGCTCACCCCCAGCGGGGGGCTGGGCTGAGGCTTTCTTT	CASSPPAGGWAEAFF
TRBV6-2/TRBV6-3	17	NA	TRBJ1-3	TRBD1	TGTGCCAGCGGCCAAGTTACAGGGGGCGCGTCTGGAAACACCATATATTTT	CASGQVTGGASGNTIYF
TRBV11-1	14	NA	TRBJ1-1	NA	TGTGCCAGCAGCTTCAGGGGTGGGAACACTGAAGCTTTCTTT	CASSFRGGNTEAFF
TRBV15	15	NA	TRBJ2-7	NA	TGTGCCACCAGCAGAGATGGAGGCCAGACCTACGAGCAGTACTTC	CATSRDGGQTYEQYF
TRBV29-1	15	NA	TRBJ2-4	TRBD1	TGCAGCGTTGCCCGAGGGACAGCGTTTAAAAACATTCAGTACTTC	CSVARGTAFKNIQYF
TRBV5-1	15	NA	TRBJ1-4	TRBD1	TGCGCCAGCAGCTGGGGCTGGACAGGGGCTGAAAAACTGTTTTTT	CASSWGWTGAEKLFF
TRBV9	17	few	TRBJ1-3	NA	TGTGCCAGCAGCGAGGGACACCATTCGAGCTCTGGAAACACCATATATTTT	CASSEGHHSSSGNTIYF
TRBV11-2	16	few	TRBJ1-2	TRBD1	TGTGCCAGCAGCCAAGGGACAGGGGATCCTTTCTATGGCTACACCTTC	CASSQGTGDPFYGYTF
TRBV2	13	NA	TRBJ2-1	NA	TGTGCCAGCAGTGAAGGTCTCTACAATGAGCAGTTCTTC	CASSEGLYNEQFF
TRBV3-1	17	NA	TRBJ2-5	TRBD2	TGTGCCAGCAGCCAAGATGGACTAGCGGGGCCCCAAGAGACCCAGTACTTC	CASSQDGLAGPQETQYF
TRBV6-6	15	NA	TRBJ1-2	TRBD1	TGTGCCAGCAGCATTCCCGGGACAGGGAACTATGGCTACACCTTC	CASSIPGTGNYGYTF